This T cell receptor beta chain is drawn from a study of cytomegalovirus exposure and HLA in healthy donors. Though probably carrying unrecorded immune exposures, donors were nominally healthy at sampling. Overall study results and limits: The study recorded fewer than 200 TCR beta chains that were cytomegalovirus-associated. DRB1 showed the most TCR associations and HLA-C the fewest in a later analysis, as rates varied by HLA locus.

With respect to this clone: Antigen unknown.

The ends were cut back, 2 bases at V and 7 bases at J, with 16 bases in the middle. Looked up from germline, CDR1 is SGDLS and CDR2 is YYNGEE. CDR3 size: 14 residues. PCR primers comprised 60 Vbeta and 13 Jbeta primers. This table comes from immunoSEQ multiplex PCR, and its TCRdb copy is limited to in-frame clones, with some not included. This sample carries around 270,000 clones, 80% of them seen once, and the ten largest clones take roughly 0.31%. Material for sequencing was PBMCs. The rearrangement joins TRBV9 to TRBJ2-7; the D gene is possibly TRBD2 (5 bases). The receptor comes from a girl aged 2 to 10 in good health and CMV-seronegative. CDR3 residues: CASSVLGSAGEQYF. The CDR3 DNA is TGTGCCAGCAGCGTCCTTGGCTCCGCGGGTGAGCAGTACTTC.